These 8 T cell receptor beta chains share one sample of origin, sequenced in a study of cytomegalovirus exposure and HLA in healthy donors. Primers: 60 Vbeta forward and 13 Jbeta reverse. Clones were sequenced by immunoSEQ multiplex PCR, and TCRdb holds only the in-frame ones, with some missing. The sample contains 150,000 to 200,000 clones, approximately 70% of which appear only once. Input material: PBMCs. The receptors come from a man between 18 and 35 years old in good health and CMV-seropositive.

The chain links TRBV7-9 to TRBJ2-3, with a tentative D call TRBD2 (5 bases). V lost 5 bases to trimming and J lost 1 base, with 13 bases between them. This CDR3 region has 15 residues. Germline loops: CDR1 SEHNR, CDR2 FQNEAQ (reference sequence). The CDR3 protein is CASSPRGRGTDTQYF. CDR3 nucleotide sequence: TGTGCCAGCAGCCCCCGAGGGCGGGGCACAGATACGCAGTATTTT.

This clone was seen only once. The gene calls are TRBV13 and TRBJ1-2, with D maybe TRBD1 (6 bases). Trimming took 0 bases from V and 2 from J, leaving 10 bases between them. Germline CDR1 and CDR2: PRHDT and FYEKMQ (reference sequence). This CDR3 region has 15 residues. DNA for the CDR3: TGTGCCAGCAGCTTAGGAACGCAGGGGAACTATGGCTACACCTTC. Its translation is CASSLGTQGNYGYTF. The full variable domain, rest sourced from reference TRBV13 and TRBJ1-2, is AAGVIQSPRHLIKEKRETATLKCYPIPRHDTVYWYQQGPGQDPQFLISFYEKMQSDKGSIPDRFSAQQFSDYHSELNMSSLELGDSALYFCASSLGTQGNYGYTFGSGTRLTVV.

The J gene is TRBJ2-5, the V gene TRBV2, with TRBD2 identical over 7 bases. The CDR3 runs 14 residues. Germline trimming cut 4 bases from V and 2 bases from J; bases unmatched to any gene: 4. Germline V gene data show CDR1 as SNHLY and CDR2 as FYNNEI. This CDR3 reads CASSGDYIQETQYF. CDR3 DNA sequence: TGTGCCAGCAGTGGGGACTACATACAAGAGACCCAGTACTTC. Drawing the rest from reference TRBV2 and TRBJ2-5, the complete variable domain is EPEVTQTPSHQVTQMGQEVILRCVPISNHLYFYWYRQILGQKVEFLVSFYNNEISEKSEIFDDQFSVERPDGSNFTLKIRSTKLEDSAMYFCASSGDYIQETQYFGPGTRLLVL.

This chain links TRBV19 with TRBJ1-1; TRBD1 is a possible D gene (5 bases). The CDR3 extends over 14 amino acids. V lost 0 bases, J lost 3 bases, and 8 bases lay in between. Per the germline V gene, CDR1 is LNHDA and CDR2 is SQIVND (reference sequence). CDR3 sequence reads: CASSIDARDTEAFF. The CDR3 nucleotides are TGTGCCAGTAGTATAGATGCCAGGGACACTGAAGCTTTCTTT.

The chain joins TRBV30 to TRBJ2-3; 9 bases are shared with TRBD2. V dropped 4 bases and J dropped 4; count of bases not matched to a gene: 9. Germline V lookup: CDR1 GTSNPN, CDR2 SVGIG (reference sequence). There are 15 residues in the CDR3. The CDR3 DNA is TGTGCCTGGACCCACGGCGGCGGGAGGGCAGATACGCAGTATTTT. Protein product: CAWTHGGGRADTQYF.

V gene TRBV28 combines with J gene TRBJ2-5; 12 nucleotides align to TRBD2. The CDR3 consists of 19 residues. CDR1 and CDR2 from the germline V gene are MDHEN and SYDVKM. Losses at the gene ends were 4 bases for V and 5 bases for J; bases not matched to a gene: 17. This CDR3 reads CASSSPQTSGGFGGETQYF. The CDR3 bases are TGTGCCAGCAGTTCCCCCCAGACTAGCGGGGGTTTTGGGGGGGAGACCCAGTACTTC.

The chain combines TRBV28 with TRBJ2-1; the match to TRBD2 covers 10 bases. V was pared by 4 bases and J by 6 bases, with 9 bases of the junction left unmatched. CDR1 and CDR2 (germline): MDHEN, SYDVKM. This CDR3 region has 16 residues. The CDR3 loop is CASSSRRAGGFNEQFF. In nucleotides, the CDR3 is TGTGCCAGCAGTTCCCGGAGAGCGGGGGGGTTCAATGAGCAGTTCTTC.

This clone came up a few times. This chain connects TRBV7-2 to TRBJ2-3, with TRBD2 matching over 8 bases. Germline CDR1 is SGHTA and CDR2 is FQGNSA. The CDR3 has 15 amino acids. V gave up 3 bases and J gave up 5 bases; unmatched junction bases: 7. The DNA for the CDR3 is TGTGCCAGCAGCTTCGAGCGGGAGTGGCTAGATACGCAGTATTTT. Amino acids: CASSFEREWLDTQYF. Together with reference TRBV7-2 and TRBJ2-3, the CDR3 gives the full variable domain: GAGVSQSPSNKVTEKGKDVELRCDPISGHTALYWYRQSLGQGLEFLIYFQGNSAPDKSGLPSDRFSAERTGGSVSTLTIQRTQQEDSAVYLCASSFEREWLDTQYFGPGTRLTVL.